This T cell receptor (beta chain) was obtained from a study of breast tumors, draining lymph nodes, adjacent tissues. In its sample, this clonotype was seen many times. The lymph nodes were axillary draining lymph nodes from breast cancer patients. Each CDR3 protein gets one entry after TCRdb re-called the multiplex PCR reads with MiXCR. The table shows 270,000 or so distinct CDR3 sequences, with about 30% occurring only once. The CDR3 is made up of 14 amino acids. With 5 bases removed from V and 1 base from J, the gap between germline ends came to 8 bases. The TCR sequence derives from a female donor with breast cancer. Some clones in this sample may be carry-over from other donors' samples. The specimen sequenced was axillary lymph node tissue. This sequence joins TRBV12-3 or TRBV12-4 and TRBJ1-4; a possible D gene is TRBD1 (6 bases). The CDR3 DNA is TGTGCCAGCAGTCAACAGGGAACTAATGAAAAACTGTTTTTT. Translated, it gives CASSQQGTNEKLFF.